The 5 T cell receptor beta chains presented below share a single source sample, sequenced in a study of T cells after yellow fever vaccination. Using its own MiXCR run on the 5' RACE reads, TCRdb lists one record per CDR3 protein. Among about 170,000 distinct CDR3 sequences listed, more than 9.5% were seen once. The sequencing used CD8+ T cells sorted from PBMCs, collected 15 days after the yellow fever booster vaccination. Receptors were obtained from a man aged 18 to 29 who received the YFV17D yellow fever vaccine.

This clonotype was detected many times. CDR3: CASSLAGGLETQYF. CDR3 DNA sequence: TGTGCCAGCAGCTTGGCGGGGGGCTTGGAGACCCAGTACTTC. The V and J genes are TRBV7-9 and TRBJ2-5, with 8 bases lining up with TRBD2. The V gene end was trimmed by 3 bases and the J gene end by 5 bases; junction bases not matched to a gene: 5. The CDR3 has 14 residues. CDR1 is SEHNR, CDR2 FQNEAQ, per germline (reference sequence).

This clonotype was seen a few times. The chain is built from TRBV19 and TRBJ1-2; D ambiguous. CDR3 length: 15 residues. Germline CDR1 and CDR2: LNHDA and SQIVND (reference sequence). Between the trimmed V and J ends, which lost 5 bases and 4 bases, there was a span of 17 bases. The CDR3: CASSELNRTPYGYTF. The CDR3, as DNA: TGTGCCAGTAGTGAGCTAAACCGGACCCCCTATGGCTACACCTTC.

The chain joins TRBV5-4 to TRBJ2-2; possibly TRBD1 or TRBD2 for D (5 bases each). Looked up from germline, CDR1 is SGHNT and CDR2 is YYREEE (reference sequence). This CDR3 is 13 amino acids long. Trimming removed 3 bases at V and 4 bases at J, with 7 bases between. The CDR3 region is CASSWDGTGELFF. CDR3 coding DNA: TGTGCCAGCAGCTGGGACGGCACCGGGGAGCTGTTTTTT. Full variable domain (remainder filled in from reference TRBV5-4 and TRBJ2-2): ETGVTQSPTHLIKTRGQQVTLRCSSQSGHNTVSWYQQALGQGPQFIFQYYREEENGRGNFPPRFSGLQFPNYSSELNVNALELDDSALYLCASSWDGTGELFFGEGSRLTVL.

This chain joins TRBV5-5 and TRBJ2-1; 9 nucleotides line up with TRBD2. With 0 bases clipped from V and 4 bases from J, the junction kept 2 bases outside the gene matches. CDR1 SGHKS and CDR2 YYEKEE come from the germline V gene (reference sequence). The CDR3 contains 15 residues. In DNA form, the CDR3 reads TGTGCCAGCAGCTTGGAGCGGGGGGATTACAATGAGCAGTTCTTC. Translated: CASSLERGDYNEQFF.

The rearrangement joins TRBV5-5 to TRBJ1-4; D gene ambiguous. The germline gives CDR1 SGHKS, CDR2 YYEKEE (reference sequence). V shed 2 bases and J shed 0 bases, with 14 bases lying between them. The CDR3 contains 17 residues. CDR3 region: CASSLERVPATNEKLFF. The DNA for the CDR3 is TGTGCCAGCAGCTTAGAGCGCGTGCCTGCAACTAATGAAAAACTGTTTTTT.